This T cell receptor (beta chain) was captured in a study of blood T cells in healthy people across ages. Points from the study as a whole: The study lacked donor CMV status, which possibly confounded expanded clonotype changes.

Remarks on this clonotype: Its antigen is unknown.

CDR1 and CDR2 (germline): MNHNS, SASEGT. This CDR3 is 18 amino acids long. A second PCR, run for about 6 to 11 cycles, used a sample-barcoded 5' primer plus a J-beta primer mix. TCRdb re-analysed the 5' RACE reads in MiXCR, keeping a single row per CDR3 protein. The table shows fewer than 600,000 distinct CDR3 sequences, with roughly a quarter occurring only once. Another study also made use of these data, one on T cells of mothers and their children. That paper states: Primer M1S, used in the second PCR, introduced sample barcodes and 2-4 random nucleotides.

This TCR derives from a boy between 2 and 15 years old in good health. V and J are TRBV6-1 and TRBJ2-5; 14 nucleotides align to TRBD2. The end of the DNA aligns better with TRBJ2-7, so the J call may be wrong. The sequencing sample was made of blood. DNA for the CDR3: TGTGCCAGCAGTCCCTTGACTAGCGGGAGGGCCCTCTCCTACGAGCAGTACTTC. This translates into CASSPLTSGRALSYEQYF.